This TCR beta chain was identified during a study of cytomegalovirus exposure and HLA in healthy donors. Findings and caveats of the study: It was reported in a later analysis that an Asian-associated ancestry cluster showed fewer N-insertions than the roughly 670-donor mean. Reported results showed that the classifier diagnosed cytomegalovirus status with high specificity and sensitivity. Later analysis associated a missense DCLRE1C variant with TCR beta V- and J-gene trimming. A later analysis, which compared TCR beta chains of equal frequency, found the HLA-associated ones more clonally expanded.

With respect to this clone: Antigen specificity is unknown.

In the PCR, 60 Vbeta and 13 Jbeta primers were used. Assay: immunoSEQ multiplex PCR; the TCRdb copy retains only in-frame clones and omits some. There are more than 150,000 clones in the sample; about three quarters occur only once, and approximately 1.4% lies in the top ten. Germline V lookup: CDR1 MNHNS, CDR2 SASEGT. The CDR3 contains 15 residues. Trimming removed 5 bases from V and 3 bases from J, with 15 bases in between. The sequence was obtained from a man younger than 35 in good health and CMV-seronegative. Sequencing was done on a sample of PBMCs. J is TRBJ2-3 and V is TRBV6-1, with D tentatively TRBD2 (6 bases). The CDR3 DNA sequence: TGTGCCAGCAGTATACCCCGACTAGATACAGATACGCAGTATTTT. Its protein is CASSIPRLDTDTQYF.